This T cell receptor beta chain was sequenced during a study of graft-versus-host responses after intestinal transplantation. The V end was cut by 5 bases, the J end by 5 bases, with 20 bases between. The CDR3 is made up of 16 amino acids. Germline-derived CDR1 and CDR2 are MNHNY and SVGAGI (reference sequence). This clone appeared a few times. Generated by immunoSEQ multiplex PCR, the TCRdb table keeps only in-frame clones and is missing some. The data contain about 77,000 clones, 92% of them seen just once; the ten biggest clones take up about 0.67%. This sequence originates from a human patient who received an intestinal transplant, so some T cells may come from the graft donor. The sample was PBMCs, taken 98 days after intestinal transplantation. The genes are TRBV6-6 and TRBJ2-3; D not certain. The CDR3 DNA sequence: TGTGCCAGCAGTCAAGGGTCGACGGCGGTGGGAGATACGCAGTATTTT. It codes for CASSQGSTAVGDTQYF.